The 13 T cell receptor beta chains below were found in one sample sequenced in a study of CD8 T cells in ankylosing spondylitis. TCRdb itself ran the 5' RACE reads through MiXCR, one entry per CDR3 protein. There are about 190,000 distinct CDR3 sequences in the sample; over 10% occur only once, and approximately 11% lies in the top ten. The sequencing input was blood, either unsorted or a sorted T cell fraction (not recorded which). All receptors derive from a female donor with ankylosing spondylitis or in good health (not recorded which).

This clonotype has a handful of counts. The rearrangement links TRBV5-1 to TRBJ1-1; 10 bases line up with TRBD1. Per the germline V gene, CDR1 is SGHRS and CDR2 is YFSETQ. V trimming: 3 bases; J trimming: 2 bases; junction bases outside the gene matches: 4. This CDR3 spans 15 amino acids. CDR3 bases: TGCGCCAGCAGCTGGGGGACAGGGGAAAACACTGAAGCTTTCTTT. Amino acid sequence: CASSWGTGENTEAFF.

The DNA of the CDR3 is TGTGCCAGCAGCCGAAGGGGGTTAAAAGAGACCCAGTACTTC. Translation: CASSRRGLKETQYF. V gene TRBV7-9 combines with J gene TRBJ2-5; weak D call: TRBD1 (6 bases). CDR3 length: 14 residues. Per germline, CDR1 SEHNR and CDR2 FQNEAQ (reference sequence). V was shortened by 5 bases and J by 3 bases, with 13 bases between the two germline ends.

The rearrangement joins TRBV20-1 to TRBJ2-5; a weak D match, TRBD1 (6 bases). The CDR3 is 12 residues long. The V end was cut by 5 bases, the J end by 2 bases, with 9 bases between. Per the germline V gene, CDR1 is DFQATT and CDR2 is SNEGSKA (reference sequence). The CDR3 nucleotides read TGCAGTGCTGGAGGACAGCAAGAGACCCAGTACTTC. Its translation is CSAGGQQETQYF.

The sample holds many counts of this clonotype. J is TRBJ2-1 and V is TRBV27, with D possibly matching TRBD2 (5 bases). V was clipped by 3 bases and J by 4 bases, with 10 bases between them. Germline V gene sequence: CDR1 MNHEY, CDR2 SMNVEV (reference sequence). The CDR3 has 14 amino acids. The CDR3 nucleotides are TGTGCCAGCAGTTTGGCTAGCCCTTACAATGAGCAGTTCTTC. Translating it yields CASSLASPYNEQFF.

This clonotype was seen at least ten times. The chain joins TRBV6-1 to TRBJ1-5, with 12 positions matching TRBD1. V dropped 4 bases and J dropped 4; count of bases not matched to a gene: 11. The CDR3 has 18 amino acids. Germline values: CDR1 MNHNS, CDR2 SASEGT. The CDR3 loop is CASSGRDRGRIRNQPQHF. The CDR3 region has the DNA TGTGCCAGCAGTGGCCGGGACAGGGGGCGTATACGGAATCAGCCCCAGCATTTT.

This clonotype was picked up many times. The V gene is TRBV12-3 or TRBV12-4, the J gene TRBJ2-3; possibly TRBD2 for D (6 bases). The CDR3 has 14 amino acids. V shed 6 bases and J shed 0 bases, with 10 bases lying between them. CDR3 bases: TGTGCCAGCAGAACCGGGACTAGCACAGATACGCAGTATTTT. Its protein product is CASRTGTSTDTQYF.

A few counts support this clonotype. This chain uses TRBV20-1 with TRBJ2-7; the D is unclear. The CDR3 has 11 residues. Germline lookup yields CDR1 DFQATT and CDR2 SNEGSKA (reference sequence). Trimming took 1 base from V and 6 from J, leaving 7 bases between them. CDR3 loop: CSARVGLEQYF. The CDR3 region has the DNA TGCAGTGCTAGAGTCGGGCTCGAGCAGTACTTC.

This clonotype was recorded many times. The rearrangement uses TRBV10-3 and TRBJ2-2, with 7 nucleotides matching TRBD2. This CDR3 comprises 16 residues. Germline V lookup: CDR1 ENHRY, CDR2 SYGVKD. V lost 0 bases, J lost 2 bases, and 3 bases stayed unmatched. The CDR3 nucleotides are TGTGCCATCAGTGAGTCTGGCGGGAGTAACACCGGGGAGCTGTTTTTT. As protein: CAISESGGSNTGELFF.

This clonotype was recorded many times. The rearrangement uses TRBV7-6 and TRBJ2-5; D tentatively fits TRBD1 or TRBD2 (5 bases each). V lost 8 bases to trimming and J lost 4 bases, with 8 bases between them. The CDR3 has 11 residues. Germline assignment: CDR1 SGHVS and CDR2 FNYEAQ. The CDR3 loop is CASSRGETQYF. In nucleotides, the CDR3 is TGTGCCAGCTCGAGGGGAGAGACCCAGTACTTC.

The chain employs TRBV5-6 and TRBJ2-7, with D unresolved. V was clipped by 3 bases and J by 6 bases, with 16 bases between them. The germline CDR1 and CDR2 sequences are SGHDT and YYEEEE. The CDR3 loop spans 14 amino acids. CDR3 nucleotide sequence: TGTGCCAGCAGCTGGGGATCATTAAAGGCCGAGCAGTACTTC. Translation gives CASSWGSLKAEQYF.

This clonotype was seen many times. The chain recombines TRBV7-6 with TRBJ2-7; D remains ambiguous. CDR1 is SGHVS and CDR2 is FNYEAQ in the germline V gene. The CDR3 consists of 14 residues. V lost 2 bases and J 4 bases, leaving 12 bases between the germline ends. CDR3 sequence (DNA): TGTGCCAGCAGCTTACAATCTGGGCGATACGAGCAGTACTTC. The encoded protein is CASSLQSGRYEQYF. Combining the CDR3 with reference TRBV7-6 and TRBJ2-7 gives the whole variable domain GAGVSQSPRYKVTKRGQDVALRCDPISGHVSLYWYRQALGQGPEFLTYFNYEAQQDKSGLPNDRFSAERPEGSISTLTIQRTEQRDSAMYRCASSLQSGRYEQYFGPGTRLTVT.

In its sample, this clonotype was seen many times. CDR3 residues: CSAEHGQGTEAFF. The CDR3 DNA sequence: TGCAGCGCTGAGCATGGGCAGGGGACTGAAGCTTTCTTT. The gene calls are TRBV29-1 and TRBJ1-1, with a tentative D call TRBD1 (6 bases). The CDR3 spans 13 residues. The V end was cut by 7 bases, the J end by 5 bases, with 17 bases between. The V gene's germline CDR1 is SQVTM and CDR2 ANQGSEA.

This clonotype has just a few counts. The chain links TRBV5-1 to TRBJ2-1, with TRBD2 matching 8 bases. V lost 2 bases and J lost 6; bases outside the gene matches: 7. Germline assignment: CDR1 SGHRS and CDR2 YFSETQ. The CDR3 has 15 amino acids. The CDR3, as DNA: TGCGCCAGCAGCTTTCTAGCGGGTGCGGCCAATGAGCAGTTCTTC. It encodes CASSFLAGAANEQFF.